Below, one TCR beta chain is given with its context. The sample comes from a study of T cells after somatic rescue of genetic block. Assay used: immunoSEQ multiplex PCR; TCRdb lists only in-frame clones, some missing. The sample holds 14,000 to 15,000 clones; approximately 76% are singletons and the top ten take around 14%. Germline V CDR1 and CDR2: MGHDK, SYGVNS. The CDR3 loop spans 15 amino acids. V shed 4 bases, J shed 0 bases, and the junction held 3 bases outside the gene matches. The V and J genes are TRBV25-1 and TRBJ2-4, with 7 bases fitting TRBD2. Material for sequencing was peripheral blood mononuclear cells (PBMCs). The TCR originated in a boy younger than 18. The CDR3 loop reads CASSGWGGAKNIQYF. CDR3 coding DNA: TGTGCCAGCAGTGGATGGGGGGGAGCCAAAAACATTCAGTACTTC. Together with reference TRBV25-1 and TRBJ2-4, the CDR3 gives the full variable domain: EADIYQTPRYLVIGTGKKITLECSQTMGHDKMYWYQQDPGMELHLIHYSYGVNSTEKGDLSSESTVSRIRTEHFPLTLESARPSHTSQYLCASSGWGGAKNIQYFGAGTRLSVL.